Following are 8 T cell receptor beta chains from one sample sequenced in a study of cytomegalovirus exposure and HLA in healthy donors (dated by TCRdb to about 2017). Library method: the immunoSEQ multiplex PCR assay. TCRdb holds this immuneACCESS table with in-frame rearrangements only. Some clones are missing; in checked studies, unresolved V genes explain under half, and the rest has no known cause. Counted in this sample were about 220,000 clones; over 80% of them appeared once. The ten most abundant clones make up roughly 13% of the sample. The sequenced material came from PBMCs. Receptors originate from a woman in her thirties in good health and CMV-seropositive.

The CDR3 protein is CASSVGSGEAPGYTF. The CDR3 DNA is TGTGCCAGCAGCGTGGGATCAGGGGAAGCTCCTGGCTACACCTTC. This chain connects TRBV9 to TRBJ1-2, with D tentatively TRBD1 (6 bases). Trimming removed 2 bases at V and 7 bases at J, with 18 bases between. The germline CDR1 and CDR2 sequences are SGDLS and YYNGEE. This CDR3 is built from 15 residues.

This clone was counted once. The rearrangement joins TRBV6-1 to TRBJ1-2, with D perhaps matching TRBD1 (5 bases). The length of the CDR3 is 15 residues. Germline CDR1 is MNHNS and CDR2 is SASEGT. V dropped 2 bases and J dropped 2 bases, with 12 bases sitting between them. The CDR3 loop is CASSELGRVNYGYTF. In DNA form, the CDR3 reads TGTGCCAGCAGTGAACTTGGCAGGGTAAACTATGGCTACACCTTC.

The V gene is TRBV5-1, the J gene TRBJ2-2; D tentatively reads TRBD1 or TRBD2 (5 bases each). The germline V gene encodes CDR1 SGHRS and CDR2 YFSETQ. Trimming stripped 9 bases from V and 5 bases from J, with 23 bases between. The CDR3 consists of 16 residues. The CDR3 region has the DNA TGCGCCACCCCAATGAGGGGTGACGGCGGGACCGGGGAGCTGTTTTTT. This translates into CATPMRGDGGTGELFF.

This clone was found once. The V and J genes are TRBV10-1 and TRBJ2-7; D not certain. The CDR3 extends over 12 amino acids. Germline CDR1 and CDR2: WNHNN and SYGVQD (reference sequence). Between the trimmed V and J ends, which lost 2 bases and 6 bases, there was a span of 8 bases. Written as DNA, the CDR3 is TGCGCCAGCAGTGAGACCGGGTTCGAGCAGTACTTC. It codes for CASSETGFEQYF.

There are a few counts of this clone. This chain joins TRBV10-3 and TRBJ1-2; TRBD1 agrees at 7 bases. The CDR3 is made up of 13 amino acids. Germline V gene data show CDR1 as ENHRY and CDR2 as SYGVKD. V was pared by 6 bases and J by 3 bases, with 4 bases of the junction left unmatched. The CDR3 protein is CAIRDRLDYGYTF. CDR3 DNA sequence: TGTGCCATCAGGGACAGGCTCGACTATGGCTACACCTTC.

V usage is TRBV6-1 and J usage is TRBJ1-5; 7 bases map to TRBD1. The V gene end was trimmed by 7 bases and the J gene end by 2 bases; junction bases not matched to a gene: 2. CDR3 length: 13 amino acids. The germline CDR1 and CDR2 sequences are MNHNS and SASEGT. DNA for the CDR3: TGTGCCAGCACCAGGGGGGGCAATCAGCCCCAGCATTTT. Residues: CASTRGGNQPQHF.

This clone has only a few counts. This rearrangement joins TRBV27 to TRBJ2-7, with D unresolved. Trimming removed 3 bases from V and 2 bases from J, with 8 bases in between. The CDR3 runs 13 residues. CDR1 and CDR2 from the germline V gene are MNHEY and SMNVEV (reference sequence). CDR3 sequence (DNA): TGTGCCAGCAGTTTCGGCACAGCCTACGAGCAGTACTTC. This encodes CASSFGTAYEQYF.

A few counts support this clone. The chain couples TRBV27 to TRBJ1-2; D uncertain. The CDR3 runs 13 residues. Germline loops: CDR1 MNHEY, CDR2 SMNVEV (reference sequence). Trimming removed 3 bases at V and 0 bases at J, with 5 bases between. CDR3 DNA sequence: TGTGCCAGCAGTTTCCGGACTAACTATGGCTACACCTTC. It codes for CASSFRTNYGYTF.